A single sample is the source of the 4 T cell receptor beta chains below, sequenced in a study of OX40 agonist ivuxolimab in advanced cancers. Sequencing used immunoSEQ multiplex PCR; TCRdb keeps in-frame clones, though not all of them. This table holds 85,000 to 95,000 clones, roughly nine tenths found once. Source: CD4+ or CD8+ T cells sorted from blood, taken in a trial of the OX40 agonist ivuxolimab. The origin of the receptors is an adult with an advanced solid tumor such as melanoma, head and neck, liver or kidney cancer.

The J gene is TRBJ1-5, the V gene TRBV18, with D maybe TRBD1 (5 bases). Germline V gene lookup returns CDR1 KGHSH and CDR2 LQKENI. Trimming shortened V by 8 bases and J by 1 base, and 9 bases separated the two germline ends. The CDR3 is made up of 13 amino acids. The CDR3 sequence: CASTRGSNQPQHF. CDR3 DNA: TGTGCCAGCACGCGGGGGAGCAATCAGCCCCAGCATTTT.

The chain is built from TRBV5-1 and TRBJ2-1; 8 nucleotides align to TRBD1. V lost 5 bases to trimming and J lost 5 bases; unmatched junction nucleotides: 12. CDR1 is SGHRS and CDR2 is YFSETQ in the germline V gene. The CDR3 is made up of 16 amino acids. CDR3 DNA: TGCGCCAGCAGTCCTTCAATAGACAGGGGACACAATGAGCAGTTCTTC. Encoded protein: CASSPSIDRGHNEQFF.

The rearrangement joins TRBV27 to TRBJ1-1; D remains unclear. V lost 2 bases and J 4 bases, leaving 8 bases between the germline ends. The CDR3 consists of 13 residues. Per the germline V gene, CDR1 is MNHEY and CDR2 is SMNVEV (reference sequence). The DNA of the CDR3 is TGTGCCAGCAGTTTAGGGAGGGTCACTGAAGCTTTCTTT. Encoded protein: CASSLGRVTEAFF.

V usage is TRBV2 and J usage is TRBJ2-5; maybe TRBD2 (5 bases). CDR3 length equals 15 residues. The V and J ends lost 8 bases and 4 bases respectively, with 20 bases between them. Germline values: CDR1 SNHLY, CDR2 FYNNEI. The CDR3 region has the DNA TGTGCCAGCCGGTACGGGATTTACAAAGGAGAGACCCAGTACTTC. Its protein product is CASRYGIYKGETQYF.